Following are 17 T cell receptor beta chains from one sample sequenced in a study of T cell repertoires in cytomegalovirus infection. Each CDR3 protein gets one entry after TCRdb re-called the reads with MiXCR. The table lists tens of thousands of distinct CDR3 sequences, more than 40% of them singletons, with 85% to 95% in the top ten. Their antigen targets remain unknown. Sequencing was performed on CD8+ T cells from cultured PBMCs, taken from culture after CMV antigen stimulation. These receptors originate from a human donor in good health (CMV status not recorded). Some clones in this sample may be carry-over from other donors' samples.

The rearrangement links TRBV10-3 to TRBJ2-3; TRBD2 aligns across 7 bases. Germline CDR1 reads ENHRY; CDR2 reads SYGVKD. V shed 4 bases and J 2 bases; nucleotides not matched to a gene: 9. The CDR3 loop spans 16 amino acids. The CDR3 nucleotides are TGTGCCATCAGTGCAACTAGCGTAATCGCCACAGATACGCAGTATTTT. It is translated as CAISATSVIATDTQYF.

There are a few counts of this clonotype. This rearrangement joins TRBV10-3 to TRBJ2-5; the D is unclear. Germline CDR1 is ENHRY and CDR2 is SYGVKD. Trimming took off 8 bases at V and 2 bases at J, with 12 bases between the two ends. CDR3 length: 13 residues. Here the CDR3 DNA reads TGTGCCATCGGTACAGCTCGACAAGAGACCCAGTACTTC. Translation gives CAIGTARQETQYF.

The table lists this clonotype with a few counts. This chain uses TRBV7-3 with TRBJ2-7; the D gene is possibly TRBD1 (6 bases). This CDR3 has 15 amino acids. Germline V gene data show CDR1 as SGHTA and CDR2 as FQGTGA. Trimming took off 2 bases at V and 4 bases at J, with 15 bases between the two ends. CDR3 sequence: CASSLGGQGQYEQYF. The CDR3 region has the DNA TGTGCCAGCAGCTTAGGCGGGCAGGGGCAGTACGAGCAGTACTTC.

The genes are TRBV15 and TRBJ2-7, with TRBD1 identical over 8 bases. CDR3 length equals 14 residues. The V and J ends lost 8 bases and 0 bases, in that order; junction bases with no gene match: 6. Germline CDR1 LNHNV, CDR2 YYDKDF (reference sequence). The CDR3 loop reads CATSIGQGSYEQYF. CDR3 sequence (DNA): TGTGCCACCTCGATCGGACAGGGCTCCTACGAGCAGTACTTC. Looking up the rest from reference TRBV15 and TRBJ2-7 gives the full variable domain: DAMVIQNPRYQVTQFGKPVTLSCSQTLNHNVMYWYQQKSSQAPKLLFHYYDKDFNNEADTPDNFQSRRPNTSFCFLDIRSPGLGDTAMYLCATSIGQGSYEQYFGPGTRLTVT.

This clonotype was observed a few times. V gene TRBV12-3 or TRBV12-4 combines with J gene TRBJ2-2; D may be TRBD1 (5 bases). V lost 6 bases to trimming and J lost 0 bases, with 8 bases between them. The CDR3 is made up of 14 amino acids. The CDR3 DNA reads TGTGCCAGCAGCGACAGCGCGAACACCGGGGAGCTGTTTTTT. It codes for CASSDSANTGELFF.

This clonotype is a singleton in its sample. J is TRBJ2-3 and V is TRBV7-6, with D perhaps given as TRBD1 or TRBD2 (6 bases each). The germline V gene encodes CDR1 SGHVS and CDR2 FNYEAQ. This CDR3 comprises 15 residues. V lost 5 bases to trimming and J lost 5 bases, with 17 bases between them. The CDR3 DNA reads TGTGCCAGCAGCCCCTCATGGGGGCGGGGAGATACGCAGTATTTT. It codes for CASSPSWGRGDTQYF.

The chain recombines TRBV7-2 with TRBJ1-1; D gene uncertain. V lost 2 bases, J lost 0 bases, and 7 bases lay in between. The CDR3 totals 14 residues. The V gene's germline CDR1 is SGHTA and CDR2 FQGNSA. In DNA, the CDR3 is TGTGCCAGCAGCTTAAACGGGGTGAACACTGAAGCTTTCTTT. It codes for CASSLNGVNTEAFF.

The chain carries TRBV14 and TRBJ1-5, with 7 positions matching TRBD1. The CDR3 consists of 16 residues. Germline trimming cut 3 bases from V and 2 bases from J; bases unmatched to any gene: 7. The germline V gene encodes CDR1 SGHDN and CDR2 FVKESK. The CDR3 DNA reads TGTGCCAGCAGCCATAGAGACAGGGTAGGCAATCAGCCCCAGCATTTT. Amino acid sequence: CASSHRDRVGNQPQHF.

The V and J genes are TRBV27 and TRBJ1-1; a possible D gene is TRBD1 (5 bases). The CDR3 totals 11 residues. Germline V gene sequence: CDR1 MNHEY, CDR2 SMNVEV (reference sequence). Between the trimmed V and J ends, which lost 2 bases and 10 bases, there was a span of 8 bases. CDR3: CASSLGGRAFF. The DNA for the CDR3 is TGTGCCAGCAGTTTAGGGGGGAGAGCTTTCTTT.

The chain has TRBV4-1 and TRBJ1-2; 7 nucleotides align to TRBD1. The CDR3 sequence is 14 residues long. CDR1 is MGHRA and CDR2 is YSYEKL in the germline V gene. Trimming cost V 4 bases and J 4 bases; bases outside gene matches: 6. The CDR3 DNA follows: TGCGCCAGCAGCCGTCCGGGACAGATCTATGGCTACACCTTC. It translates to CASSRPGQIYGYTF.

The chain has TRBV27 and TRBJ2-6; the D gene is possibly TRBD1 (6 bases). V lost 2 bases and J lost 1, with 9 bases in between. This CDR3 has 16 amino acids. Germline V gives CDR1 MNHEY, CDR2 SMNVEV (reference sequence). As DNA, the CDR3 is TGTGCCAGCAGTTTAATCGGACAGTCTGGGGCCAACGTCCTGACTTTC. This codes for CASSLIGQSGANVLTF.

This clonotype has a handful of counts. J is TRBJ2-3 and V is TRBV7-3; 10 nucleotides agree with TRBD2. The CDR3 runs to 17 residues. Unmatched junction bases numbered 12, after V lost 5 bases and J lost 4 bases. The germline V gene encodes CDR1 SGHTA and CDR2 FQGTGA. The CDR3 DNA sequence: TGTGCCAGCAGCACCGGGACTAGCGTACTCTTCCCAGATACGCAGTATTTT. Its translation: CASSTGTSVLFPDTQYF.

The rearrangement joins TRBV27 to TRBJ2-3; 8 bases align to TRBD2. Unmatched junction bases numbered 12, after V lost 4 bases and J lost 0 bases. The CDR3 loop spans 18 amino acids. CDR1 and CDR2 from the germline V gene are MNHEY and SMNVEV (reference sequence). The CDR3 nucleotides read TGTGCCAGCAGTTCCTACCTCCTACTAGCGGACAGCACAGATACGCAGTATTTT. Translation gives CASSSYLLLADSTDTQYF.

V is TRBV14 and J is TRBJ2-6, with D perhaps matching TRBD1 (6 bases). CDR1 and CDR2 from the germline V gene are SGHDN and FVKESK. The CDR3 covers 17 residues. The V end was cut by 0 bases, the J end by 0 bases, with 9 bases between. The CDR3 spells CASSQEVGASGANVLTF. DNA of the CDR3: TGTGCCAGCAGCCAAGAGGTGGGGGCCTCTGGGGCCAACGTCCTGACTTTC.

CDR3 sequence reads: CASSLHQRETQYF. The DNA for the CDR3 is TGTGCCAGCAGCTTACACCAGCGAGAGACCCAGTACTTC. V and J are TRBV7-3 and TRBJ2-5; D is ambiguous. Trimming left V 2 bases short and J 4 bases short, with 8 bases between. In germline, CDR1 is SGHTA, CDR2 FQGTGA. The CDR3 is made up of 13 amino acids. Variable domain in full (rest from reference TRBV7-3 and TRBJ2-5): GAGVSQTPSNKVTEKGKYVELRCDPISGHTALYWYRQSLGQGPEFLIYFQGTGAADDSGLPNDRFFAVRPEGSVSTLKIQRTERGDSAVYLCASSLHQRETQYFGPGTRLLVL.

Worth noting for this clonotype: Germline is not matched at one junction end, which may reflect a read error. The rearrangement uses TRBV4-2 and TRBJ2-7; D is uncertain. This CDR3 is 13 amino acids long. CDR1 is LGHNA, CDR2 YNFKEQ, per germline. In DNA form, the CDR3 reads TGTGCCAGAAGCCAAGGTGAAGGCTACGAGCAGTACTTC. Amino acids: CARSQGEGYEQYF.

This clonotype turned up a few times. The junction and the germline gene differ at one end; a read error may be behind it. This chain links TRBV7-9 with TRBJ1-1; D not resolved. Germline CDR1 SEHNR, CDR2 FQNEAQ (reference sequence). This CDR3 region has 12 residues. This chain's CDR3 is CASSLVNTEAFF. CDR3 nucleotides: TGTGCCAGCAGTTTAGTGAACACTGAAGCTTTCTTT.